One T cell receptor beta chain is described in this entry. The antigen remains undetermined. These data come from a study of beta chain features in type 1 diabetes. Findings and caveats of the study: Patients with Type 1 diabetes showed moderately but significantly shorter TCRB CDR3s in all four CD4+ subsets.

Germline CDR1 and CDR2: KGHSH and LQKENI. The CDR3 covers 14 residues. Trimming cost V 3 bases and J 5 bases, with 13 bases left between them. Expressed TCRB transcripts got sequenced, as all isolated RNA was reverse transcribed. This table comes from immunoSEQ multiplex PCR, and its TCRdb copy is limited to in-frame clones, with some not included. The sample records tens of thousands of clones, about 60% being singletons. Sequencing was done on a sample of stem cell memory CD4+ T cells from blood. The receptor's source is a woman between 25 and 40 years old with type 1 diabetes. The genes are TRBV18 and TRBJ2-5; D is unresolved. CDR3 amino acids: CASSPPTGLETQYF. The CDR3, as DNA: TGTGCCAGCTCACCGCCAACGGGTTTGGAGACCCAGTACTTC.